This TCR beta chain was obtained from a study of spatial heterogeneity in lung cancer. Background on the study: The average count in raw reads for each unique TCR and UMI combination exceeded 9.5 appearances.

On each TCR cDNA molecule, a unique molecular identifier was present. TCRdb reprocessed the 5' RACE reads with MiXCR, giving one entry per CDR3 protein. The table has 1,000 to 1,500 distinct CDR3 sequences, about 6.5% seen once. Stated time point: sample taken at primary tumor resection. The authors sequenced whole RNA from tumor, nontumor lung or frozen PBMC without sorting. This clonotype is labeled medium-sized (0.01 to 0.1%). The germline V gene encodes CDR1 SNHLY and CDR2 FYNNEI. Trimming shortened V by 4 bases and J by 6 bases, and 6 bases separated the two germline ends. CDR3 length: 12 amino acids.

Sequenced here: normal lung tissue next to the tumor, sampled at surgery. The chain joins TRBV2 to TRBJ1-4, with D unresolved. This TCR was sampled from a male donor with early-stage non-small cell lung cancer. In DNA, the CDR3 is TGTGCCAGCAGTGGTATTGATGAAAAACTGTTTTTT. Its protein product is CASSGIDEKLFF. The full variable domain, with the rest looked up from reference TRBV2 and TRBJ1-4, is EPEVTQTPSHQVTQMGQEVILRCVPISNHLYFYWYRQILGQKVEFLVSFYNNEISEKSEIFDDQFSVERPDGSNFTLKIRSTKLEDSAMYFCASSGIDEKLFFGSGTQLSVL.